One and the same sample provided the 4 T cell receptor beta chains below, sequenced in a study of tissue T cells after allogeneic stem cell transplantation. Some clones are missing from TCRdb's copy, which holds only in-frame ones; the method was immunoSEQ multiplex PCR. The table includes some 280 clones, about 76% detected once. Material: ileal tissue, obtained at autopsy. These receptors were obtained from a female patient between 40 and 75 years old with steroid-refractory graft-versus-host disease after an allogeneic stem cell transplant. Some T cells may be the graft donor's.

The chain couples TRBV19 to TRBJ2-7; D perhaps matches TRBD2 (5 bases). The V end was cut by 6 bases, the J end by 3 bases, with 18 bases between. Looked up from germline, CDR1 is LNHDA and CDR2 is SQIVND (reference sequence). This CDR3 has 15 residues. For the CDR3, the DNA is TGTGCCAGTAGCAAACTGCCGGGAATTAACTACGAGCAGTACTTC. The encoded protein is CASSKLPGINYEQYF.

The rearrangement joins TRBV18 to TRBJ1-5; no firm D call. The CDR3 runs 13 residues. Trimming stripped 5 bases from V and 2 bases from J, with 7 bases between. Germline lookup yields CDR1 KGHSH and CDR2 LQKENI. Here the CDR3 reads CASSGSRNQPQHF. The CDR3 nucleotides read TGTGCCAGCTCAGGATCCCGCAATCAGCCCCAGCATTTT.

The rearrangement joins TRBV11-2 to TRBJ1-2, with D hard to call. Trimming pared 3 bases from V and 5 bases from J, leaving 10 bases between. The CDR3 contains 13 residues. Germline V gives CDR1 SGHAT, CDR2 FQNNGV. CDR3 region: CASSFRQPYGYTF. In DNA, the CDR3 is TGTGCCAGCAGCTTTAGGCAGCCTTATGGCTACACCTTC.

The rearrangement joins TRBV7-6 to TRBJ2-7; 9 nucleotides line up with TRBD1. The J segment lost 5 bases and the V segment lost 2 bases, leaving 4 bases of the junction unmatched. There are 14 residues in the CDR3. In germline, CDR1 is SGHVS, CDR2 FNYEAQ. CDR3 region: CASSLRTGDHEQYF. In DNA, the CDR3 is TGTGCCAGCAGCTTAAGGACAGGGGACCACGAGCAGTACTTC.